Listed below are T cell receptor beta chains from one sample, sequenced in a study of T cells after yellow fever vaccination. TCRdb fed the 5' RACE reads into MiXCR, producing one record per CDR3 protein. The repertoire has around 110,000 distinct CDR3 sequences, 8.4% of them found once; the top ten carry 25%. Sequenced material: CD8+ T cells sorted from PBMCs, taken 45 days after the yellow fever booster vaccination. The receptors stem from a man aged 30-40 years who received the YFV17D yellow fever vaccine. CDR3s include the opening cysteine and the closing phenylalanine or tryptophan. Each record gives: V gene, J gene, D gene, clone size, CDR3 DNA, CDR3 protein. A D gene is named only where the DNA matches it firmly. Not every row has a clone size; where given, it reads once, few, many or a size class.

>TRBV20-1|TRBJ2-7|TRBD2|many
TGCAGTGCTCCTGGACTAGCGGGATCCTACGAGCAGTACTTC
CSAPGLAGSYEQYF
>TRBV20-1|TRBJ2-5|TRBD1|few
TGCAGTGCTAGAGGCGGGACAGGGCCCGATTGTGAGACCCAGTACTTC
CSARGGTGPDCETQYF
>TRBV11-1|TRBJ2-1|TRBD1|many
TGTGCCAGCAATGGACAGGACTCCTTCGGGGAGCAGTTCTTC
CASNGQDSFGEQFF
>TRBV7-9|TRBJ2-2|-|few
TGTGCCAGCAGCTTTGGCCGTCCCGGGGAGCTGTTTTTT
CASSFGRPGELFF
>TRBV6-1|TRBJ2-3|TRBD2|many
TGTGCCAGCATGGGGTCCGGTAGCGGGAGGGAGGTAGATACGCAGTATTTT
CASMGSGSGREVDTQYF
>TRBV10-2|TRBJ2-5|-|-
TGCGCCAGCAGTTTAAGTCAAGAGACCCAGTACTTC
CASSLSQETQYF
>TRBV7-9|TRBJ1-4|-|few
TGTGCCAGCAGCTCTGGGAACCTTCGGAAACTGTTTTTT
CASSSGNLRKLFF
>TRBV6-5|TRBJ2-7|TRBD2|many
TGTGCCAGCAGTTACTCAGCGGGAGGTAACTACGAGCAGTACTTC
CASSYSAGGNYEQYF
>TRBV5-1|TRBJ2-7|TRBD2|-
TGCGCCAGCAGCCTAGGGACTAGCGGGAGGGCCGGGTCCTACGAGCAGTACTTC
CASSLGTSGRAGSYEQYF
>TRBV14|TRBJ2-7|-|few
TGTGCCAGCAGCCAAGTTTGGGGCACTTCCTACGAGCAGTACTTC
CASSQVWGTSYEQYF
>TRBV7-9|TRBJ2-2|-|-
TGTGCCAGCAGCCCGGGAGCCCTAACCGGGGAGCTGTTTTTT
CASSPGALTGELFF
>TRBV25-1|TRBJ2-7|TRBD1|few
TGTGCCAGCAGCCGGACAGGGGAGGCTCGGGAGCAGTACTTC
CASSRTGEAREQYF
>TRBV27|TRBJ1-3|-|many
TGTGCCAGCAGTTTATCAGGGGCCGGAAACACCATATATTTT
CASSLSGAGNTIYF
>TRBV7-6|TRBJ2-3|-|many
TGTGCCAGCAGCTTAGCGCCAGGGCCCACAGATACGCAGTATTTT
CASSLAPGPTDTQYF
>TRBV11-2|TRBJ2-1|-|few
TGTGCCAGCAGCCAGTTCCCCGCGACTAATCATGAGCAGTTCTTC
CASSQFPATNHEQFF
>TRBV10-2|TRBJ2-7|TRBD2|many
TGCGCCAGCAGCGGACTAGCGGGAGTATACGAGCAGTACTTC
CASSGLAGVYEQYF
>TRBV7-9|TRBJ2-7|-|-
TGTGCCAGCAGCTTAGAATCCCGACGGGACGAGCAGTACTTC
CASSLESRRDEQYF
>TRBV7-2|TRBJ2-7|-|few
TGTGCCAGCAGCTGGGGCAGACCCTATGAGCAGTACTTC
CASSWGRPYEQYF
>TRBV6-2/TRBV6-3|TRBJ2-1|-|many
TGTGCCAGCAGTTACGCCCGGGAGTGGAACAATGAGCAGTTCTTC
CASSYAREWNNEQFF
>TRBV29-1|TRBJ2-5|-|few
TGCAGCGTCGTAAATTTACAAGAGACCCAGTACTTC
CSVVNLQETQYF
>TRBV4-3|TRBJ2-1|-|many
TGCGCCAGCAGCCAAGGTTGGCTCCTGAGGGATGGCGGGTCCTACAATGAGCAGTTCTTC
CASSQGWLLRDGGSYNEQFF
>TRBV6-5|TRBJ1-1|-|many
TGTGCCAGCAGTTACGGTACAGGTTTCACTGAAGCTTTCTTT
CASSYGTGFTEAFF
>TRBV20-1|TRBJ2-3|TRBD2|many
TGCAGTGCTAGGACTAGCGGGAGGGCCGGTGGAGATACGCAGTATTTT
CSARTSGRAGGDTQYF
>TRBV18|TRBJ2-1|TRBD2|many
TGTGCCAGCTCACCATCGGCTAGCGGACCCTACAATGAGCAGTTCTTC
CASSPSASGPYNEQFF
>TRBV4-3|TRBJ2-7|TRBD2|many
TGCGCCAGCAGCCCCGACACTATAGCGGGAGGTACTTTGTACGAGCAGTACTTC
CASSPDTIAGGTLYEQYF
>TRBV4-3|TRBJ2-1|-|many
TGCGCCAGCAGCCAATTTTCGGGAGAGGCCTACAATGAGCAGTTCTTC
CASSQFSGEAYNEQFF
>TRBV7-9|TRBJ2-7|TRBD2|few
TGTGCCAGCACCCGGAGGGACTACTCCTACGAGCAGTACTTC
CASTRRDYSYEQYF
>TRBV7-8|TRBJ2-1|-|many
TGTGCCAGCAGCTTAGAGCCCCATGCAGCGGCCAATGAGCAGTTCTTC
CASSLEPHAAANEQFF